A single sample gave rise to the 27 T cell receptor beta chains below, sequenced in a study of blood T cell repertoires in COVID-19 (dated by TCRdb to 2018 to 2021). The library was made by the immunoSEQ multiplex PCR assay. TCRdb obtained this table from immuneACCESS and retained in-frame rearrangements with V and J assigned. These tables miss some clones; where compared with another copy, unresolved V genes account for less than half of the shortfall, and the remainder is unexplained. This sample gives under 300,000 clones in total; roughly 82% of them show up just once. The ten largest clones capture roughly 4.6% of the sample. The specimen was peripheral blood. Receptor source: a woman older than 75 with active or convalescent COVID-19.

V and J are TRBV3-1 (or the pseudogene TRBV3-2) and TRBJ2-4, with D maybe TRBD2 (6 bases). Per the germline V gene, CDR1 is LGHDT and CDR2 is YNNKEL (reference sequence). This CDR3 spans 15 amino acids. V lost 4 bases and J 4 bases, leaving 14 bases between the germline ends. CDR3 sequence reads: CASSLGRGEKNIQYF. CDR3 coding DNA: TGTGCCAGCAGCCTCGGGCGGGGAGAGAAAAACATTCAGTACTTC.

J is TRBJ1-5 and V is TRBV3-1 (or the pseudogene TRBV3-2); D is uncertain. The CDR3 is made up of 12 amino acids. Germline V gene sequence: CDR1 LGHDT, CDR2 YNNKEL (reference sequence). Trimming took off 1 base at V and 6 bases at J, with 4 bases between the two ends. As DNA, the CDR3 is TGTGCCAGCAGCCAAGGTCTTCAGCCCCAGCATTTT. Its protein is CASSQGLQPQHF.

This clone was observed many times. The chain carries TRBV7-9 and TRBJ1-6; 7 nucleotides agree with TRBD1. The V gene's germline CDR1 is SEHNR and CDR2 FQNEAQ (reference sequence). CDR3 length: 18 residues. V dropped 3 bases and J dropped 5; count of bases not matched to a gene: 13. The CDR3 DNA sequence: TGTGCCAGCAGCTTTCGCGTGGTCCAGGGACAGAATAATTCACCCCTCCACTTT. Its protein product is CASSFRVVQGQNNSPLHF.

The chain couples TRBV6-5 to TRBJ2-5, with D possibly being TRBD2 (6 bases). V was cut by 7 bases and J by 5 bases, with 14 bases left in between. The CDR3 spans 13 residues. Germline lookup yields CDR1 MNHEY and CDR2 SVGAGI. CDR3 residues: CASTLALGETQYF. The DNA for the CDR3 is TGTGCCAGCACCCTAGCGTTAGGGGAGACCCAGTACTTC.

The gene calls are TRBV28 and TRBJ2-1; D uncertain. V shed 8 bases and J shed 9 bases, with 8 bases lying between them. CDR3 length: 10 amino acids. Germline loops: CDR1 MDHEN, CDR2 SYDVKM. Here the CDR3 reads CASGVGEQFF. DNA for the CDR3: TGTGCCAGCGGTGTCGGTGAGCAGTTCTTC. Full variable domain (rest looked up from reference TRBV28 and TRBJ2-1): DVKVTQSSRYLVKRTGEKVFLECVQDMDHENMFWYRQDPGLGLRLIYFSYDVKMKEKGDIPEGYSVSREKKERFSLILESASTNQTSMYLCASGVGEQFFGPGTRLTVL.

In this sample, this clone turned up a few times. The gene calls are TRBV28 and TRBJ2-3; D is undetermined. Trimming left V 6 bases short and J 4 bases short, with 8 bases between. Germline assignment: CDR1 MDHEN and CDR2 SYDVKM. CDR3 length: 12 residues. The CDR3 sequence: CASSLVADTQYF. In DNA, the CDR3 is TGTGCCAGCAGCCTAGTGGCAGATACGCAGTATTTT.

The V gene is TRBV10-3, the J gene TRBJ1-1; 9 nucleotides align to TRBD1. The CDR3 length is 14 residues. V lost 4 bases and J lost 5; bases outside the gene matches: 5. The germline gives CDR1 ENHRY, CDR2 SYGVKD. DNA of the CDR3: TGTGCCATCAGTGCAAGACAGGGGGTGACTGAAGCTTTCTTT. Translation gives CAISARQGVTEAFF.

The chain uses TRBV29-1 and TRBJ1-2; 9 nucleotides agree with TRBD1. Germline CDR1 reads SQVTM; CDR2 reads ANQGSEA. This CDR3 has 13 residues. With 3 bases clipped from V and 4 bases from J, the junction kept 3 bases outside the gene matches. The CDR3 DNA follows: TGCAGCGTTGAGGGACAGGGCGTCTATGGCTACACCTTC. Translation gives CSVEGQGVYGYTF.

A remark on this clone: Other DNA sequences from this sample encode an identical CDR3 as well. The chain has TRBV28 and TRBJ2-3; TRBD2 aligns across 9 bases. With V trimmed by 4 bases and J by 2 bases, 7 bases remained unmatched. CDR3 length equals 16 residues. CDR1 and CDR2 from the germline V gene are MDHEN and SYDVKM. CDR3 DNA: TGTGCCAGCAGTTCCTCTAGCGGGACAAACACAGATACGCAGTATTTT. Translated: CASSSSSGTNTDTQYF. Filled out from reference TRBV28 and TRBJ2-3, the complete variable domain reads DVKVTQSSRYLVKRTGEKVFLECVQDMDHENMFWYRQDPGLGLRLIYFSYDVKMKEKGDIPEGYSVSREKKERFSLILESASTNQTSMYLCASSSSSGTNTDTQYFGPGTRLTVL.

V gene TRBV24-1 combines with J gene TRBJ2-7; 8 nucleotides align to TRBD2. V lost 4 bases to trimming and J lost 2 bases; unmatched junction nucleotides: 12. CDR1 is KGHDR, CDR2 SFDVKD, per germline. The CDR3 consists of 17 residues. The CDR3 spells CATSDSRGGFGTYEQYF. CDR3 DNA: TGTGCCACCAGTGACTCCCGCGGGGGGTTTGGAACCTACGAGCAGTACTTC.

The V and J genes are TRBV5-1 and TRBJ1-4, with D unclear. The germline gives CDR1 SGHRS, CDR2 YFSETQ. V lost 4 bases, J lost 0 bases, and 7 bases lay in between. This CDR3 has 14 amino acids. CDR3 bases: TGCGCCAGCAGCCCCAGCGCAACTAATGAAAAACTGTTTTTT. Amino acid sequence: CASSPSATNEKLFF.

This clone has a handful of counts. The chain has TRBV27 and TRBJ1-4, with unresolved D. The V end was cut by 5 bases, the J end by 4 bases, with 14 bases between. The CDR3 is made up of 15 amino acids. Looked up from germline, CDR1 is MNHEY and CDR2 is SMNVEV (reference sequence). CDR3 bases: TGTGCCAGCAGTCCCCAGAACAGCTTTAATGAAAAACTGTTTTTT. Amino acids: CASSPQNSFNEKLFF.

The CDR3 spells CASSYPDRGREQYF. CDR3 nucleotides: TGTGCCAGCAGTTACCCAGATAGGGGTCGCGAGCAGTACTTC. The chain carries TRBV6-6 and TRBJ2-7; possibly TRBD1 for D (5 bases). The V end was cut by 2 bases, the J end by 6 bases, with 14 bases between. The CDR3 spans 14 residues. The germline V gene has CDR1 MNHNY and CDR2 SVGAGI (reference sequence).

This clone has a single count. The rearrangement uses TRBV19 and TRBJ2-7; a possible D gene is TRBD2 (6 bases). Looked up from germline, CDR1 is LNHDA and CDR2 is SQIVND (reference sequence). Trimming stripped 4 bases from V and 6 bases from J, with 19 bases between. The CDR3 sequence is 15 residues long. DNA of the CDR3: TGTGCCAGTAGTACGACTAGAGGTGGTTTTTCCGAGCAGTACTTC. Residues: CASSTTRGGFSEQYF.

The rearrangement uses TRBV5-6 and TRBJ1-1; possible D gene TRBD1, 6 bases. V lost 2 bases and J lost 7, with 9 bases in between. The length of the CDR3 is 12 residues. The germline V gene has CDR1 SGHDT and CDR2 YYEEEE. CDR3: CASSFLQGEAFF. CDR3 bases: TGTGCCAGCAGCTTTTTACAGGGTGAAGCTTTCTTT.

The chain has TRBV28 and TRBJ1-6; D unclear. Germline values: CDR1 MDHEN, CDR2 SYDVKM. This CDR3 spans 13 amino acids. With 5 bases removed from V and 8 bases from J, the gap between germline ends came to 10 bases. The CDR3 loop reads CASSKGGYSPLHF. The CDR3 bases are TGTGCCAGCAGTAAGGGAGGGTATTCACCCCTCCACTTT.

The V call is TRBV30, the J call TRBJ2-1; D gene ambiguous. V gave up 0 bases and J gave up 9 bases, with 15 bases separating them. The germline CDR1 and CDR2 sequences are GTSNPN and SVGIG (reference sequence). This CDR3 spans 14 amino acids. This chain's CDR3 is CAWSVHPSRSEQFF. The CDR3 DNA follows: TGTGCCTGGAGTGTACATCCCAGTCGCAGTGAGCAGTTCTTC. The whole variable domain, filled in from reference TRBV30 and TRBJ2-1, reads SQTIHQWPATLVQPVGSPLSLECTVEGTSNPNLYWYRQAAGRGLQLLFYSVGIGQISSEVPQNLSASRPQDRQFILSSKKLLLSDSGFYLCAWSVHPSRSEQFFGPGTRLTVL.

This rearrangement joins TRBV18 to TRBJ2-5, with D unclear. Trimming left V 3 bases short and J 3 bases short, with 2 bases between. Germline V gene sequence: CDR1 KGHSH, CDR2 LQKENI. This CDR3 has 11 amino acids. The CDR3 DNA reads TGTGCCAGCTCACCTAAAGAGACCCAGTACTTC. Its protein is CASSPKETQYF.

V and J are TRBV6-1 and TRBJ1-5; TRBD1 might be the D (5 bases). Looked up from germline, CDR1 is MNHNS and CDR2 is SASEGT. The CDR3 runs to 13 residues. V was clipped by 3 bases and J by 3 bases, with 6 bases between them. CDR3: CASSDRVNQPQHF. The CDR3 coding sequence is TGTGCCAGCAGTGACAGGGTCAATCAGCCCCAGCATTTT.

In its sample, this clone was seen a few times. This rearrangement joins TRBV28 to TRBJ2-6; 9 nucleotides line up with TRBD1. V was pared by 5 bases and J by 4 bases, with 9 bases of the junction left unmatched. Germline V gene lookup returns CDR1 MDHEN and CDR2 SYDVKM. The CDR3 totals 17 residues. The CDR3 coding sequence is TGTGCCAGCAGTATCACAGGGGGCGCTTACGGGGCCAACGTCCTGACTTTC. It specifies CASSITGGAYGANVLTF. Full variable domain (missing parts from reference TRBV28 and TRBJ2-6): DVKVTQSSRYLVKRTGEKVFLECVQDMDHENMFWYRQDPGLGLRLIYFSYDVKMKEKGDIPEGYSVSREKKERFSLILESASTNQTSMYLCASSITGGAYGANVLTFGAGSRLTVL.

The rearrangement uses TRBV19 and TRBJ2-7; 8 bases map to TRBD1. V trimming: 5 bases; J trimming: 3 bases; junction bases outside the gene matches: 6. Germline V gene lookup returns CDR1 LNHDA and CDR2 SQIVND (reference sequence). The CDR3 length is 14 residues. The CDR3 spells CASSVTGTGYEQYF. CDR3 sequence (DNA): TGTGCCAGTAGTGTGACCGGGACAGGCTACGAGCAGTACTTC.

This sequence joins TRBV5-1 and TRBJ2-1; D may be TRBD2 (6 bases). From germline, CDR1 is SGHRS and CDR2 YFSETQ. The V and J ends lost 0 bases and 8 bases respectively, with 18 bases between them. This CDR3 region has 16 residues. The DNA for the CDR3 is TGCGCCAGCAGCTTGGGTGCCCTAGCAACTAGCTATGAGCAGTTCTTC. Translating it yields CASSLGALATSYEQFF.

CDR3 in DNA: TGTGCCAGCTCACCCGGACAGGGTGTAGTCACCTTC. This gives the protein CASSPGQGVVTF. The chain couples TRBV18 to TRBJ1-2; 8 bases match TRBD1. Losses at the gene ends were 3 bases for V and 13 bases for J; bases not matched to a gene: 7. This CDR3 is 12 amino acids long. Germline CDR1 is KGHSH and CDR2 is LQKENI.

The J gene is TRBJ1-6, the V gene TRBV27, with D hard to call. The V and J ends lost 4 bases and 4 bases respectively, with 5 bases between them. Germline values: CDR1 MNHEY, CDR2 SMNVEV (reference sequence). The CDR3 length is 13 residues. The CDR3 DNA reads as TGTGCCAGCAGTTCGGTTTATAATTCACCCCTCCACTTT. It codes for CASSSVYNSPLHF.

J is TRBJ2-7 and V is TRBV18; a weak D match, TRBD2 (6 bases). Germline assignment: CDR1 KGHSH and CDR2 LQKENI. CDR3 length: 13 residues. Trimming took 5 bases from V and 3 from J, leaving 11 bases between them. The CDR3, as DNA: TGTGCCAGCTCAAGCGCGGGGAACTACGAGCAGTACTTC. Protein: CASSSAGNYEQYF.

J is TRBJ1-5 and V is TRBV6-6, with D perhaps matching TRBD1 (6 bases). The V end lost 10 bases, the J end lost 5 bases, and 15 bases lay between the germline ends. Germline loops: CDR1 MNHNY, CDR2 SVGAGI (reference sequence). The CDR3 is 13 residues long. Here the CDR3 reads CAIQGFSDQPQHF. The CDR3 DNA reads TGTGCCATTCAGGGGTTCAGTGATCAGCCCCAGCATTTT.

The CDR3 nucleotides are TGTGCCAGCAGCCCTGCTCGAGCGGGGGGCCTCAATACGCAGTATTTT. Its protein is CASSPARAGGLNTQYF. The chain employs TRBV5-5 and TRBJ2-3, with TRBD2 matching 9 bases. Germline V gives CDR1 SGHKS, CDR2 YYEKEE (reference sequence). The V segment lost 4 bases and the J segment 7 bases; nucleotides outside the gene matches: 13. The CDR3 covers 16 residues.